This T cell receptor (beta chain) was captured by sequencing in a study of control samples from healthy donors and cancer patients. CDR3 size: 15 residues. The V segment lost 7 bases and the J segment 4 bases; nucleotides outside the gene matches: 10. Germline values: CDR1 SNHLY, CDR2 FYNNEI. Clones were sequenced by immunoSEQ multiplex PCR, and TCRdb holds only the in-frame ones, with some missing. The top ten hold approximately 1.9% of the sample, which has around 50,000 clones, almost 96% seen once. The sample consisted of blood. This receptor was identified in a woman in her 30s in good health. The chain recombines TRBV2 with TRBJ2-1, with 7 bases matching TRBD2. The CDR3 DNA reads as TGTGCCAGCACTGCCCAGGGAGGGAGGTACAATGAGCAGTTCTTC. Amino acids: CASTAQGGRYNEQFF.